Following are 7 T cell receptor beta chains from one sample sequenced in a study of shared clonotypes between healthy human individuals. Measured with immunoSEQ multiplex PCR; TCRdb has only the in-frame clones, and not every one. Among some 2.1 million clones, about 95% were seen once, and the ten largest hold 1.1%. Terminally differentiated effector memory CD45RA+ cells were excluded by CCR7 positive selection of CD45RO-negative cells. The sequenced sample consisted of naive CD8+ T cells sorted from blood. Source of these receptors: a man aged 18 to 30 in good health.

CDR3 sequence: CASSWGTGVTPLHF. The CDR3 DNA sequence: TGCGCCAGCAGCTGGGGGACAGGGGTAACCCCCCTCCACTTT. This chain links TRBV5-1 with TRBJ1-6, with 10 bases fitting TRBD1. The CDR3 extends over 14 amino acids. Trimming took 3 bases from V and 13 from J; bases not matched to a gene: 7. Germline CDR1 reads SGHRS; CDR2 reads YFSETQ.

The CDR3 here is CASSLEGRTNEKLFF. In DNA form, the CDR3 reads TGTGCCAGCAGTTTAGAGGGCAGAACTAATGAAAAACTGTTTTTT. The J gene is TRBJ1-4, the V gene TRBV27, with no clear D. Germline V gives CDR1 MNHEY, CDR2 SMNVEV (reference sequence). Trimming took 2 bases from V and 1 from J, leaving 8 bases between them. This CDR3 is 15 amino acids long. Full variable domain (missing parts from reference TRBV27 and TRBJ1-4): EAQVTQNPRYLITVTGKKLTVTCSQNMNHEYMSWYRQDPGLGLRQIYYSMNVEVTDKGDVPEGYKVSRKEKRNFPLILESPSPNQTSLYFCASSLEGRTNEKLFFGSGTQLSVL.

The chain combines TRBV6-4 with TRBJ2-3; D ambiguous. The ends were cut back, 6 bases at V and 4 bases at J, with 11 bases in the middle. This CDR3 is 13 amino acids long. The V gene's germline CDR1 is MRHNA and CDR2 SNTAGT. The CDR3 region has the DNA TGTGCCAGCAGCTTAACAATTTCAGATACGCAGTATTTT. Translating it yields CASSLTISDTQYF.

The rearrangement uses TRBV10-1 and TRBJ2-7; the D gene is possibly TRBD2 (5 bases). The CDR3 covers 13 residues. Germline loops: CDR1 WNHNN, CDR2 SYGVQD (reference sequence). V was trimmed by 6 bases and J by 2 bases, leaving 11 bases between them. The CDR3 DNA is TGCGCCAGCAGAGCCACTAGGACCTACGAGCAGTACTTC. Protein product: CASRATRTYEQYF.

This clone was counted a single time. This chain links TRBV6-6 with TRBJ2-1, with no clear D. The germline V gene has CDR1 MNHNY and CDR2 SVGAGI (reference sequence). The V and J ends lost 2 bases and 9 bases respectively, with 5 bases between them. This CDR3 has 11 residues. The CDR3: CASSYMGEQFF. The CDR3 nucleotides are TGTGCCAGCAGTTACATGGGTGAGCAGTTCTTC.

The chain combines TRBV6-5 with TRBJ1-1; possibly TRBD1 for D (5 bases). This CDR3 comprises 13 residues. V was trimmed by 2 bases and J by 9 bases, leaving 13 bases between them. The germline V gene has CDR1 MNHEY and CDR2 SVGAGI. The CDR3 region is CASSYPAWGQAFF. In DNA, the CDR3 is TGTGCCAGCAGTTACCCCGCGTGGGGACAAGCTTTCTTT.

The rearrangement joins TRBV27 to TRBJ2-3; 8 bases match TRBD2. The length of the CDR3 is 17 residues. Trimming at V came to 1 base and at J to 5 bases, leaving 11 bases not matched to a gene. The germline gives CDR1 MNHEY, CDR2 SMNVEV (reference sequence). For the CDR3, the DNA is TGTGCCAGCAGTTTATTACAACCGGGAGGGCCGATAGATACGCAGTATTTT. Encoded protein: CASSLLQPGGPIDTQYF.